This T cell receptor (beta chain) was identified during a study of T cells after posttransplantation cyclophosphamide (dated by TCRdb to the mid-2010s). For the study in its entirety: T cell repertoire reconstitution was tracked by TRB sequencing after myeloablative bone marrow transplantation in which posttransplantation cyclophosphamide was used as GVHD prophylaxis. Antigen receptor sequencing was done on samples from over 30 PTCy-treated patients and from roughly 17 related bone marrow donors of those patients. Because TRA and TRB clonality correlated tightly in roughly nine samples, the subsequent TCR analyses were limited to TRB only. TRB sequencing was also done on up to roughly 3 additional blood samples from 2 to 5.2 years after transplant in 3 patients, and on pretransplant blood from 4 patients. Blood from all 35 or so PTCy patients who had 1-year posttransplant specimens underwent TRB sequencing. Public TRB sequences were compared against a database of over 3,000 sequences linked to responses to pathogens, tumor antigens, self-antigens and alloantigens. Overall study results and their limits: Donor-recipient similarity was low at 1-2 months but rose over the first year, and later blood repertoires were often dominated by donor CD8+ memory clones. The TRB repertoires of T cells infiltrating skin or GI tract showed only limited overlap with the TRB repertoires of T cells in blood. Across about 40 patients, TRB clonality was highly associated with recipient CMV seropositivity and CMV reactivation, and PTCy diversity was similar to diversity in CNI/methotrexate controls.

Related bone marrow donors provided peripheral blood samples on the day of marrow donation. Peripheral blood and bone marrow mononuclear cells were isolated by Ficoll-Hypaque density centrifugation and cryopreserved. From its cysteine to its phenylalanine, the CDR3 spans 11 amino acids. Only the CDR3 DNA is retained, 33 bases long and in frame from the first base. CDR1 and CDR2, per the germline V gene, are KGHDR and SFDVKD. V is clipped by 4 bases and J by 11 bases, and the sequence between their germline boundaries is 10 bases long. TRB sequencing was run on genomic DNA with either the immunoSEQ assay at survey resolution or the hsTCRB kit. In the paper's pipeline: The immunoSEQ software was used for initial read processing, and the LymphoSeq R package was used for repertoire analyses. Clonality was computed as 1 minus normalized Shannon entropy; Gini coefficient was also calculated for each TRB dataset. To infer phenotypes in unsorted samples, TRB sequences from sorted subsets of the recipient or donor were mapped onto unsorted samples from the same recipient. Imported from immuneACCESS, the table was reduced by TCRdb to in-frame sequences with V and J called. These copies leave out some clones; in studies compared against another copy, an unresolved V gene accounts for under half, and the cause of the remainder is not known. V and J calls and clone size are given by that table; D and trimming were obtained from the DNA. The sample has about 34,000 clones on record, with no singletons. The ten largest clones capture 6.5% to 8% of the sample.

This clone was recorded many times. The clone's antigen remains unknown. Base quality data are lacking; no much larger clone is found one base away. The sequencing sample was made of PBMCs. The source of this sequence is a woman aged 45-65 years in good health and a related stem cell transplant donor. The sequence links TRBV24-1 to TRBJ1-1; no D segment can be confidently identified. The DNA is as follows: TGTGCCACCAGTGACGTTGAAGGGGCTTTCTTT. It codes for CATSDVEGAFF.